These 9 T cell receptor beta chains were sequenced from one sample in a study of PD-1 blockade in classical Hodgkin lymphoma. The patients all showed relapse after autologous stem cell transplantation, while their brentuximab vedotin exposure varied. The repertoire was sequenced with immunoSEQ multiplex PCR; TCRdb's copy has only in-frame clones and lacks some. This table holds around 14,000 clones, 83% found once. Specimen: peripheral blood mononuclear cells (PBMCs), collected before the second cycle of nivolumab. The receptor source for this set is a human donor with classical Hodgkin lymphoma.

V gene TRBV7-9 combines with J gene TRBJ2-5; D unclear. V lost 2 bases and J 3 bases, leaving 7 bases between the germline ends. Per germline, CDR1 SEHNR and CDR2 FQNEAQ (reference sequence). The length of the CDR3 is 13 residues. The CDR3: CASSLNLEETQYF. The CDR3, as DNA: TGTGCCAGCAGCTTAAACCTGGAAGAGACCCAGTACTTC.

The chain links TRBV5-1 to TRBJ2-2; D may correspond to TRBD1 or TRBD2 (6 bases each). The length of the CDR3 is 15 residues. Trimming shortened V by 4 bases and J by 2 bases, and 12 bases separated the two germline ends. CDR1 and CDR2 from the germline V gene are SGHRS and YFSETQ. CDR3 nucleotides: TGCGCCAGCAGCCCGGGGGCCCCCAACACCGGGGAGCTGTTTTTT. Its translation: CASSPGAPNTGELFF.

This chain uses TRBV10-3 with TRBJ2-1, with TRBD1 identical over 11 bases. CDR1 ENHRY and CDR2 SYGVKD come from the germline V gene. The CDR3 covers 18 residues. V was clipped by 5 bases and J by 6 bases; unmatched bases: 15. CDR3 residues: CAISFTSIGQGATNEQFF. DNA for the CDR3: TGTGCCATCAGTTTCACTTCAATTGGACAGGGGGCCACCAATGAGCAGTTCTTC.

This rearrangement joins TRBV18 to TRBJ2-5; 10 nucleotides match TRBD1. The DNA end is more similar to TRBJ2-7, so the J call may be wrong. The CDR3 length is 15 residues. Germline assignment: CDR1 KGHSH and CDR2 LQKENI. CDR3 sequence reads: CASSPPGQGSYEQYF. The CDR3 DNA is TGTGCCAGCTCACCACCGGGACAGGGGTCCTACGAGCAGTACTTC.

The chain uses TRBV12-5 and TRBJ1-2; 8 bases align to TRBD1. Unmatched junction bases numbered 8, after V lost 7 bases and J lost 4 bases. This CDR3 region has 14 residues. Germline values: CDR1 LGHNT, CDR2 FRNRAP. As DNA, the CDR3 is TGTGCTAGTGCCCGGGCGGGGACAGGCTATGGCTACACCTTC. This gives the protein CASARAGTGYGYTF.

V gene TRBV4-1 combines with J gene TRBJ1-5; D remains unclear. Germline-derived CDR1 and CDR2 are MGHRA and YSYEKL. The CDR3 is 14 amino acids. V was clipped by 0 bases and J by 8 bases, with 11 bases between them. Written as DNA, the CDR3 is TGCGCCAGCAGCCAAGAAGGACGACGTGAGCCCCAGCATTTT. The encoded protein is CASSQEGRREPQHF.

On this clone: One end of the junction varies from germline; a read error may be responsible. J is TRBJ2-2 and V is TRBV27, with unresolved D. CDR1 and CDR2 from the germline V gene are MNHEY and SMNVEV (reference sequence). The CDR3 covers 13 residues. CDR3 sequence: CASSLSNTGELFF. The CDR3 DNA is TGTGCCAGCAGTTTATCGAATACCGGGGAGCTGTTTTTT.

The chain links TRBV5-1 to TRBJ2-4; 7 bases agree with TRBD1. The V gene end was trimmed by 4 bases and the J gene end by 9 bases; junction bases not matched to a gene: 13. Looked up from germline, CDR1 is SGHRS and CDR2 is YFSETQ. CDR3 length equals 15 residues. As DNA, the CDR3 is TGCGCCAGCAGCGATCAAGACAGGGTAGCCGGCATTCAGTACTTC. Translation gives CASSDQDRVAGIQYF.

The CDR3 region is CASSSQGGPSYEQYF. The CDR3 DNA reads as TGTGCCAGCAGCTCCCAGGGGGGTCCCTCCTACGAGCAGTACTTC. The rearrangement joins TRBV28 to TRBJ2-7; a possible D gene is TRBD1 (7 bases). V lost 6 bases to trimming and J lost 0 bases, with 15 bases between them. The germline CDR1 and CDR2 sequences are MDHEN and SYDVKM. CDR3 length equals 15 residues.